This TCR beta chain derives from a study of CD8+ T cells in alopecia areata. Treatment given: oral pan-JAK inhibitor, 5-10 mg twice daily. cDNA serving as the sequencing template came from extracted, reverse transcribed RNA. Sequenced by immunoSEQ multiplex PCR; TCRdb stores in-frame clones only, minus some. The data hold around 210,000 clones, with around 65% observed a single time. V was clipped by 8 bases and J by 8 bases, with 18 bases between them. The CDR3 runs to 13 residues. Germline values: CDR1 LNHNV, CDR2 YYDKDF (reference sequence). The chain uses TRBV15 and TRBJ1-2, with D perhaps TRBD1 (5 bases). Sequences were derived from CD4+ T cells sorted from blood, sampled at week 4, from a patient treated with tofacitinib. The receptor's source is a human donor with alopecia areata. For the CDR3, the DNA is TGTGCCACCGCCAGTCAAGAGTGGGGCGGCTACACCTTC. This sequence encodes CATASQEWGGYTF.